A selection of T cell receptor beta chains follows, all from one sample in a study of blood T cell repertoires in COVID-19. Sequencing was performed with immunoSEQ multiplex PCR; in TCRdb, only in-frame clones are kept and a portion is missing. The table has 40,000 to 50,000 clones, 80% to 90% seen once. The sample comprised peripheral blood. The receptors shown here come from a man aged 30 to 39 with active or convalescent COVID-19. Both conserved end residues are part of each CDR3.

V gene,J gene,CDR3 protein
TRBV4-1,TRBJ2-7,CASSPGQGPSYEQYF
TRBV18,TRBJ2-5,CASSPPRGTVGSKETQYF
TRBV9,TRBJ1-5,CALQAPPGHRLNQPQHF
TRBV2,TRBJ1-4,CASSRDRDEKLFF
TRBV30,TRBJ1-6,CAWSTQGVGSPLHF
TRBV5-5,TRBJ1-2,CASSLDADYGYTF
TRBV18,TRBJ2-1,CASSALGLEGNEQFF
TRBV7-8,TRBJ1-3,CASSSQVGNTIYF
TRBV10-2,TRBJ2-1,CASSESAGRPAYNEQFF
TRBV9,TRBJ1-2,CASSVGDRLGPGYTF
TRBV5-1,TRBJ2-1,CASSLGGIPYNEQFF
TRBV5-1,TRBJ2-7,CASSPTGGHEQYF
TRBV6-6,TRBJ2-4,CASSQKGGEGNIQYF
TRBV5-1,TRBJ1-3,CASSLRWGGSGNTIYF
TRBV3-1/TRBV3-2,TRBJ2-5,CASSQPQGVETQYF
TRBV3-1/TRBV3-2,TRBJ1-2,CASSPGISGEGYTF
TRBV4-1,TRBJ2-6,CASSQERGGANVLTF
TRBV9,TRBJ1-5,CASSVGSQDQPQHF
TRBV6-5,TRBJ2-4,CASRQGGKNIQYF
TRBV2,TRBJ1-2,CASSGIPTGNYGYTF
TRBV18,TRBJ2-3,CASSQTSGGITDTQYF
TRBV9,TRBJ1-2,CASSSRQEDNYGYTF
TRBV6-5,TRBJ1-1,CASSYSRGAMNTEAFF
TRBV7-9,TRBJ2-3,CASSLGPRGEADTQYF
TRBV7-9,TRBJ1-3,CAIQDRVAGNTIYF
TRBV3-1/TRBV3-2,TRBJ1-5,CASSQGAPENQPQHF
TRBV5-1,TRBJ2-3,CASSTRDRGGDTQYF
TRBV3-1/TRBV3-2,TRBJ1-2,CASSPQDNYGYTF
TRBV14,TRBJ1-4,CASSQDPNTNEKLFF
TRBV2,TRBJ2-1,CASRYGTSGRFNNEQFF